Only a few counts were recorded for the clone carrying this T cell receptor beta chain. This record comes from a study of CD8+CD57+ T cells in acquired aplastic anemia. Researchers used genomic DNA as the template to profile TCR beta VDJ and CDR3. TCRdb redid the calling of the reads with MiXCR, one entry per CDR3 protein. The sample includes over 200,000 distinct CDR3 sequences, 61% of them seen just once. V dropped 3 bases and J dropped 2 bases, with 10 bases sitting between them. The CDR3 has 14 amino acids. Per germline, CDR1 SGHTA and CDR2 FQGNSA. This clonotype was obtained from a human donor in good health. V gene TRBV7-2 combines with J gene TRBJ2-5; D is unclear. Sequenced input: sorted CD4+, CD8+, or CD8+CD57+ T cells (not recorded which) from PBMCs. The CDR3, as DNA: TGTGCCAGCAGCTTGGCCCCCGGTCAAGAGACCCAGTACTTC. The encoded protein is CASSLAPGQETQYF.